This T cell receptor (beta chain) is drawn from a study of T cell responses to AZD1222 COVID-19 vaccine. Study results and limitations: Unmutated regions of variants are reportedly targeted by nearly half of spike-specific TCRs.

This clone turned up a few times. Its antigen is as yet unknown. From germline, CDR1 is SGHVS and CDR2 FQNEAQ. The CDR3 totals 15 residues. The germline V and J ends were trimmed by 2 bases and 1 base, with 8 bases remaining between them. Libraries were prepared by immunoSEQ multiplex PCR; TCRdb keeps only in-frame clonotypes and omits some of them. The sample has fewer than 100,000 clones; 85% to 90% are singletons. The clonotype originates from an adult in good health. The source material was peripheral blood, sampled on day 0 of AZD1222 vaccination. The chain recombines TRBV7-8 with TRBJ2-2; D may be TRBD2 (5 bases). Written as DNA, the CDR3 is TGTGCCAGCAGCTTATGGGCGGGGAACACCGGGGAGCTGTTTTTT. Amino acid sequence: CASSLWAGNTGELFF.